The sequence of this T cell receptor (beta chain) was determined in a study of blood T cell repertoires in COVID-19. Across the whole study: The samples span acute and convalescent COVID-19 from the United States, Italy and Spain. The cDNA or gDNA used as material had been derived from T cells, B-cell-depleted T cells, or PBMCs.

Data came from immunoSEQ multiplex PCR; TCRdb stores just in-frame clones and leaves some out. The sample lists 400,000 to 450,000 clones; 80% to 90% were seen once. The CDR3 contains 16 residues. V gave up 2 bases and J gave up 2 bases, with 13 bases separating them. CDR1 is KGHSH, CDR2 LQKENI, per germline. Sample: PBMCs or T cells enriched from blood (not recorded which). The chain uses TRBV18 and TRBJ1-5; D remains ambiguous. The receptor was isolated from a man aged 25 to 40 who had recovered from COVID-19. The CDR3 DNA follows: TGTGCCAGCTCACCAGCTAAGGAGCTTGGCAATCAGCCCCAGCATTTT. It codes for CASSPAKELGNQPQHF. The variable domain in full, completed from reference TRBV18 and TRBJ1-5, reads NAGVMQNPRHLVRRRGQEARLRCSPMKGHSHVYWYRQLPEEGLKFMVYLQKENIIDESGMPKERFSAEFPKEGPSILRIQQVVRGDSAAYFCASSPAKELGNQPQHFGDGTRLSIL.